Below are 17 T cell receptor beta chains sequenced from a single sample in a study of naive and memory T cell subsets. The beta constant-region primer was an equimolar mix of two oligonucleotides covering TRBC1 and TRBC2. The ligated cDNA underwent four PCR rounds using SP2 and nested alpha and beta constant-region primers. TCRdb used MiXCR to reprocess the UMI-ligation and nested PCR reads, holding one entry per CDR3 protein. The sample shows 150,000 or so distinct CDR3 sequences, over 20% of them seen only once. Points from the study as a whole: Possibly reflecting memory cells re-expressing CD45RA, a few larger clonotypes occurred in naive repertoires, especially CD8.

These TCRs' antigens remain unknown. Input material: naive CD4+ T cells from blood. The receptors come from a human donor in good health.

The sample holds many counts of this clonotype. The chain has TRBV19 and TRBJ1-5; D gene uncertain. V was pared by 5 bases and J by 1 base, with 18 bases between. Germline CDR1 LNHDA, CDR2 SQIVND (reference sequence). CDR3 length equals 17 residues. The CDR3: CASSLGPITDSNQPQHF. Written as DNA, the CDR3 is TGTGCCAGTAGTTTGGGCCCTATCACCGACAGCAATCAGCCCCAGCATTTT.

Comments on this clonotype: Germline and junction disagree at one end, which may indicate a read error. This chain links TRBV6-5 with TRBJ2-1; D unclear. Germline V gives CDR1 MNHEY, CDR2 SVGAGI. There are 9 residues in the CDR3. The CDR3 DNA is TGTGCCTCCCACAATGAGCAGTTCTTC. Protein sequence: CASHNEQFF.

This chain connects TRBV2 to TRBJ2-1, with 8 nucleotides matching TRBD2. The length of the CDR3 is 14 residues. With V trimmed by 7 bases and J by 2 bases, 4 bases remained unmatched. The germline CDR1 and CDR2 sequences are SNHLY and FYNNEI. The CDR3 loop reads CASMELAAYNEQFF. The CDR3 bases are TGTGCCAGCATGGAACTAGCGGCCTACAATGAGCAGTTCTTC.

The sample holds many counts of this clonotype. In nucleotides, the CDR3 is TGTGCCAGCAGCCAAAGCGGTAGCGACAATGAGCAGTTCTTC. Translated: CASSQSGSDNEQFF. The chain carries TRBV3-1 and TRBJ2-1, with D maybe TRBD2 (5 bases). Germline-derived CDR1 and CDR2 are LGHDT and YNNKEL (reference sequence). The CDR3 loop spans 14 amino acids. V was cut by 2 bases and J by 5 bases, with 10 bases left in between.

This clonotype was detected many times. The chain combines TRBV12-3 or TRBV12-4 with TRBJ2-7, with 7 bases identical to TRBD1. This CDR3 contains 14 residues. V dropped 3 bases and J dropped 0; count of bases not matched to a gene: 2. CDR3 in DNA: TGTGCCAGCAGTTTGGACAGGAGCTCCTACGAGCAGTACTTC. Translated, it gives CASSLDRSSYEQYF.

The CDR3 spells CSVGELGANVLTF. The DNA for the CDR3 is TGCAGCGTCGGAGAGCTAGGGGCCAACGTCCTGACTTTC. This chain uses TRBV29-1 with TRBJ2-6; D is ambiguous. V lost 6 bases and J lost 4, with 10 bases in between. Germline V gene sequence: CDR1 SQVTM, CDR2 ANQGSEA. The CDR3 is 13 amino acids.

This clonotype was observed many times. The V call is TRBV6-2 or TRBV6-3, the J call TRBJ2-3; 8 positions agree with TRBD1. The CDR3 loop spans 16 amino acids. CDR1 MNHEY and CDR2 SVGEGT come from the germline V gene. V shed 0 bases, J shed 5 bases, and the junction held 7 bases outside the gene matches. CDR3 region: CASSYSRQGLRDTQYF. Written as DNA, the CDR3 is TGTGCCAGCAGTTACTCGAGACAGGGGTTAAGAGATACGCAGTATTTT.

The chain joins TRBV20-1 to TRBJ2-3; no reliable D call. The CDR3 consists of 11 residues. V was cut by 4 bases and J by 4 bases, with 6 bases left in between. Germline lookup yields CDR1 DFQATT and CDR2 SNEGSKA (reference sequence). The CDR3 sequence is CSAIPADTQYF. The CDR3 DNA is TGCAGTGCTATTCCGGCAGATACGCAGTATTTT.

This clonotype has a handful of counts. The CDR3: CALTSEASTDTQYF. For the CDR3, the DNA is TGTGCCTTGACTAGCGAGGCTAGCACAGATACGCAGTATTTT. This chain joins TRBV30 and TRBJ2-3, with 8 bases lining up with TRBD2. Unmatched junction bases numbered 6, after V lost 7 bases and J lost 0 bases. This CDR3 region has 14 residues. Per the germline V gene, CDR1 is GTSNPN and CDR2 is SVGIG (reference sequence).

CDR3 loop: CASSAHWDEQFF. CDR3 nucleotides: TGCGCCAGCAGCGCCCACTGGGATGAGCAGTTCTTC. The V call is TRBV5-1, the J call TRBJ2-1, with D hard to call. The CDR3 sequence is 12 residues long. V was cut by 4 bases and J by 8 bases, with 10 bases left in between. CDR1 SGHRS and CDR2 YFSETQ come from the germline V gene.

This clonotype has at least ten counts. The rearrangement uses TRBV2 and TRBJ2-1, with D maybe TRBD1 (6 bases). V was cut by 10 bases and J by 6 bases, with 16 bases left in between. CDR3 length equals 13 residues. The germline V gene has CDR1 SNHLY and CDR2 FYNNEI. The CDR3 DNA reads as TGTGCCACCCTGAAGGACAGAATCAATGAGCAGTTCTTC. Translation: CATLKDRINEQFF.

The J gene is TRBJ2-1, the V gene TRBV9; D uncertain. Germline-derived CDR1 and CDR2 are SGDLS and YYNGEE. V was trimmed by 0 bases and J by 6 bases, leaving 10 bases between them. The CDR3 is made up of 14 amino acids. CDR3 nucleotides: TGTGCCAGCAGCGTAGCGGTCCGCGGCAATGAGCAGTTCTTC. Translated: CASSVAVRGNEQFF.

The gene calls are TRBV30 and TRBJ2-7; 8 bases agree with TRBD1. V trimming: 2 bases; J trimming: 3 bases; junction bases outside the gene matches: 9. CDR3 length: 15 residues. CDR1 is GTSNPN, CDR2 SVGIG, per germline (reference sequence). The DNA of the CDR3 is TGTGCCTGGAGTTCCACGACAGGGGCGTACTACGAGCAGTACTTC. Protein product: CAWSSTTGAYYEQYF.

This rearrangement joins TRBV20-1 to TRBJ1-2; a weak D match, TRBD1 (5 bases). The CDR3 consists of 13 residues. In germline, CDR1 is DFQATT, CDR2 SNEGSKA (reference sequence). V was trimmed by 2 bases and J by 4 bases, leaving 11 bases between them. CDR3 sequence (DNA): TGCAGTGCTAGACCGGGGGAGGGCTATGGCTACACCTTC. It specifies CSARPGEGYGYTF.

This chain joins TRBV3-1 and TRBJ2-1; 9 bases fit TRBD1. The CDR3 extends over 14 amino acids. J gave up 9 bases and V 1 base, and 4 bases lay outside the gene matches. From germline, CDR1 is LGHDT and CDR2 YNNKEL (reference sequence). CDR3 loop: CASSQAVTGGEQFF. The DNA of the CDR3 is TGTGCCAGCAGCCAAGCGGTGACAGGGGGTGAGCAGTTCTTC.

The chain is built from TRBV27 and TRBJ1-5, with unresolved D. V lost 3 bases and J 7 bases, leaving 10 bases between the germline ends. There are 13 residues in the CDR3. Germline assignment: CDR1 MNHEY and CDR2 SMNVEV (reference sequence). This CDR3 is CASSLVGGQPQHF. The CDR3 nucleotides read TGTGCCAGCAGTTTGGTTGGCGGCCAGCCCCAGCATTTT.

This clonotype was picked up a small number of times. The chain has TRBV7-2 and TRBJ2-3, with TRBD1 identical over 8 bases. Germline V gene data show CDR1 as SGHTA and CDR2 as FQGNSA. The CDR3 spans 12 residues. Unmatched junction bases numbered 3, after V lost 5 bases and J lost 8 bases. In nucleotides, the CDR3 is TGTGCCAGCAGCCGCGGACAGGGTACGCAGTATTTT. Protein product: CASSRGQGTQYF.